This paragraph covers one TCR beta chain sequence. This clone has a single count. Its cognate antigen has yet to be identified. Base quality data are lacking; no much larger clone is found one base away. The data are from a study of T cell changes during pregnancy in multiple sclerosis (dated by TCRdb to between 2019 and 2020). Regarding the complete study: The study examined how the T cell repertoire changed over the course of pregnancy in women with multiple sclerosis.

Libraries were constructed by the immunoSEQ multiplex PCR assay. TCRdb's version of the immuneACCESS table is confined to in-frame rearrangements and falls short of the full clone set. An unresolved V gene accounts for under half of the shortfall where checked; the remainder is of unknown origin. In all, the sample holds tens of thousands of clones, and roughly 93% of those were seen once. The ten most abundant clones make up 3.5% to 5% of the sample. Counted from cysteine to phenylalanine, this CDR3 has 14 amino acids. Of all the DNA, just the CDR3 is kept, 42 bases in frame from base 1. CDR1 and CDR2, per the germline V gene, are SGDLS and YYNGEE. V is pruned by 4 bases and J by 5 bases, leaving 6 bases of the junction without a gene match.

The chain joins TRBV9 to TRBJ2-1, and 7 junction bases match TRBD2. The sample was CD8+ T cells from peripheral blood mononuclear cells, taken after pregnancy. The TCR sequence derives from a female donor with multiple sclerosis, enrolled in a pregnancy study. The DNA sequence reads TGTGCCAGCAGCTTCGCTAGCGGACACAATGAGCAGTTCTTC. Its protein product is CASSFASGHNEQFF.